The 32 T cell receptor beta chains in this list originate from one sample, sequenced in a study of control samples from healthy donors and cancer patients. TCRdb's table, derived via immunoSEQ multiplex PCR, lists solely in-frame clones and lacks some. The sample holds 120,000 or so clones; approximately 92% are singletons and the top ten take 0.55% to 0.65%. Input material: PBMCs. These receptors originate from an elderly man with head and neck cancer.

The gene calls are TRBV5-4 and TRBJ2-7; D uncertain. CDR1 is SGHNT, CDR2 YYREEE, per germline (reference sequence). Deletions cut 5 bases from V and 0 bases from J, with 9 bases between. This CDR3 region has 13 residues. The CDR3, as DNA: TGTGCCAGCAGTCGTCTGGCCTCCTACGAGCAGTACTTC. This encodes CASSRLASYEQYF.

The DNA of the CDR3 is TGTGCCAGCAGCCAAGCAGGGTATAATACGCAGTATTTT. It yields the protein CASSQAGYNTQYF. The V gene is TRBV14, the J gene TRBJ2-3, with a weak D call TRBD1 (5 bases). CDR1 and CDR2 (germline): SGHDN, FVKESK. The V and J ends lost 1 base and 7 bases respectively, with 9 bases between them. This CDR3 spans 13 amino acids.

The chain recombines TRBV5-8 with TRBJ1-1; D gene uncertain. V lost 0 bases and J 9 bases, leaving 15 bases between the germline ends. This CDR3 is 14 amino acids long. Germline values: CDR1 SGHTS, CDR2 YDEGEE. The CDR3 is CASSLGPAGSKAFF. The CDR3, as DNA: TGTGCCAGCAGCTTGGGCCCGGCAGGCAGCAAAGCTTTCTTT.

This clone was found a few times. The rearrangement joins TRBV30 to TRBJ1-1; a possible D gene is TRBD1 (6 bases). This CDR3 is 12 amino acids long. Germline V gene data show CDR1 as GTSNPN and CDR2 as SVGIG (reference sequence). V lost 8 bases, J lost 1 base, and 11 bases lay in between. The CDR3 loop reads CAGGRGNTEAFF. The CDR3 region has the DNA TGTGCCGGAGGCAGGGGGAACACTGAAGCTTTCTTT.

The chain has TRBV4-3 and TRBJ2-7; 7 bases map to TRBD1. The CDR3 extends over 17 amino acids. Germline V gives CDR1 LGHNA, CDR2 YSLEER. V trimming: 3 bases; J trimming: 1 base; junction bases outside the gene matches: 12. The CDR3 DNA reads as TGCGCCAGCAGCCAGGGCCTCCGGACAGGTTTGTCCTACGAGCAGTACTTC. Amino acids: CASSQGLRTGLSYEQYF.

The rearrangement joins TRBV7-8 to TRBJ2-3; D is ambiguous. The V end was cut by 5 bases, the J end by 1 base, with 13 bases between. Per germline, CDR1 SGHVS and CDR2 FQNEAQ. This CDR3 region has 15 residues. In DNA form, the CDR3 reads TGTGCCAGCAGCCCGGGTTGGGCGGGCACAGATACGCAGTATTTT. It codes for CASSPGWAGTDTQYF.

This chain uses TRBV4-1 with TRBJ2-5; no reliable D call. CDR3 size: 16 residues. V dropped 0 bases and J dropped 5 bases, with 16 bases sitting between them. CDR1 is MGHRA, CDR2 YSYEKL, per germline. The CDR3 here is CASSQDRVYGSETQYF. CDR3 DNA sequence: TGCGCCAGCAGCCAAGATAGGGTCTACGGATCGGAGACCCAGTACTTC.

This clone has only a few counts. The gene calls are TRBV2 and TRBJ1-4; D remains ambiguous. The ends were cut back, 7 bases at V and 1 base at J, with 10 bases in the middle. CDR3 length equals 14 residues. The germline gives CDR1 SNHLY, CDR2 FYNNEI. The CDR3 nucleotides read TGTGCCAGCAATCCCCACGTAACTAATGAAAAACTGTTTTTT. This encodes CASNPHVTNEKLFF.

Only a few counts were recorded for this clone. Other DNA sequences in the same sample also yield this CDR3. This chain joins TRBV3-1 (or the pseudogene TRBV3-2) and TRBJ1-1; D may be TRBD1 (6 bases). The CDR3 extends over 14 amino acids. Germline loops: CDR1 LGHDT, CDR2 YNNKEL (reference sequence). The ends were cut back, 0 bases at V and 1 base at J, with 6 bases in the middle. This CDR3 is CASSQDRGNTEAFF. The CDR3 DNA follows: TGTGCCAGCAGCCAAGACAGGGGGAACACTGAAGCTTTCTTT.

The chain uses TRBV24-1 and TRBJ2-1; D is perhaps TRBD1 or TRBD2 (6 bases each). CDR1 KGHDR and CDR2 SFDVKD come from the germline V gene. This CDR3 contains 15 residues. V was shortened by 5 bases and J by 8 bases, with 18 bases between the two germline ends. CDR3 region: CATSVGGRQADEQFF. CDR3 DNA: TGTGCCACCAGTGTAGGGGGGCGCCAGGCGGATGAGCAGTTCTTC.

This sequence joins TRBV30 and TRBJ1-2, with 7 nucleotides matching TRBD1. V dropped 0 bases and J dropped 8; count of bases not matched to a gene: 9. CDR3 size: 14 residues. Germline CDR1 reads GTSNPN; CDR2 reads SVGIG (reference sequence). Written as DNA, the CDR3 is TGTGCCTGGAGTGTACGCCTCGGACAGGACGGCTACACCTTC. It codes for CAWSVRLGQDGYTF. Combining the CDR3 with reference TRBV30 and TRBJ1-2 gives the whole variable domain SQTIHQWPATLVQPVGSPLSLECTVEGTSNPNLYWYRQAAGRGLQLLFYSVGIGQISSEVPQNLSASRPQDRQFILSSKKLLLSDSGFYLCAWSVRLGQDGYTFGSGTRLTVV.

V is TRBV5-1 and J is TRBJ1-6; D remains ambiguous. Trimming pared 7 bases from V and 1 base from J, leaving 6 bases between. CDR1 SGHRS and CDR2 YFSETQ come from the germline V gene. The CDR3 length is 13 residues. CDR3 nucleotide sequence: TGCGCCAGCCGCCGGTCCTATAATTCACCCCTCCACTTT. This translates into CASRRSYNSPLHF. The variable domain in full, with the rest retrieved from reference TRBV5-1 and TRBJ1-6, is KAGVTQTPRYLIKTRGQQVTLSCSPISGHRSVSWYQQTPGQGLQFLFEYFSETQRNKGNFPGRFSGRQFSNSRSEMNVSTLELGDSALYLCASRRSYNSPLHFGNGTRLTVT.

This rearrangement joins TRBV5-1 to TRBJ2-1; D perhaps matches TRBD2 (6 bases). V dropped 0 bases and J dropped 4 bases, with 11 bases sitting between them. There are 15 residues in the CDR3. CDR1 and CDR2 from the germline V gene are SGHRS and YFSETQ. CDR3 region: CASSLVGGAYNEQFF. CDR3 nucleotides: TGCGCCAGCAGCTTGGTGGGCGGGGCGTACAATGAGCAGTTCTTC.

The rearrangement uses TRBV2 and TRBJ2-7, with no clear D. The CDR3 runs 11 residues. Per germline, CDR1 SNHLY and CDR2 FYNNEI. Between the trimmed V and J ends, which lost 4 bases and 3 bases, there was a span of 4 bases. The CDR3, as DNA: TGTGCCAGCAGTGCCTACTACGAGCAGTACTTC. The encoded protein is CASSAYYEQYF.

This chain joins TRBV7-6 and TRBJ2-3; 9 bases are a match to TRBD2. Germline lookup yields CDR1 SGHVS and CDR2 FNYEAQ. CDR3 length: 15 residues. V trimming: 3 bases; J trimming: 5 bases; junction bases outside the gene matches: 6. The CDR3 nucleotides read TGTGCCAGCAGCTTTAGCGGGGGAGTGGAAGATACGCAGTATTTT. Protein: CASSFSGGVEDTQYF.

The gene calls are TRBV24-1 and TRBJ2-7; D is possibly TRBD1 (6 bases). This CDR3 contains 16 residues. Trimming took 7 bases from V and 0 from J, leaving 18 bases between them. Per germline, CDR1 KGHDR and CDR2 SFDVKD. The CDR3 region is CATRGPPEGDSYEQYF. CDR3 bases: TGTGCCACCAGGGGCCCACCTGAGGGGGACTCCTACGAGCAGTACTTC.

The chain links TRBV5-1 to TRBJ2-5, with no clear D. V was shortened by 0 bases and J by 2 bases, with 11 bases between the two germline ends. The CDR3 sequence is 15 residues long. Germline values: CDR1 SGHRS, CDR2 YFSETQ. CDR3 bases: TGCGCCAGCAGCTTGGCCGGGCCTAGACAAGAGACCCAGTACTTC. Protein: CASSLAGPRQETQYF.

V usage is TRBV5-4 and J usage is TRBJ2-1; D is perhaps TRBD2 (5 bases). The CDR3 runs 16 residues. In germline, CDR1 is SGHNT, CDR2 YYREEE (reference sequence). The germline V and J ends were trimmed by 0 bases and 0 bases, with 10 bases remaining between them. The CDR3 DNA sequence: TGTGCCAGCAGCTTGGCCTTGGGGAGCTCCTACAATGAGCAGTTCTTC. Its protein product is CASSLALGSSYNEQFF.

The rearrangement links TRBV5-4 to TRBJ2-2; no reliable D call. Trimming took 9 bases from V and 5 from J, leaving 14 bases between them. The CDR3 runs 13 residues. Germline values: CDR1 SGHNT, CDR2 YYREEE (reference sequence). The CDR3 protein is CATPKLGTGELFF. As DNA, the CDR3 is TGTGCCACCCCGAAACTGGGGACCGGGGAGCTGTTTTTT.

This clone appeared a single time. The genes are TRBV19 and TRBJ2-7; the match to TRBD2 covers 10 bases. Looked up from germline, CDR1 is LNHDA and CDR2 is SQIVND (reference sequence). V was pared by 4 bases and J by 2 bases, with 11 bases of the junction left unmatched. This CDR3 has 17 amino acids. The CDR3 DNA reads TGTGCCAGTAGTAGAATTCCGCCTAGCGGGGGACCCTACGAGCAGTACTTC. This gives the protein CASSRIPPSGGPYEQYF.

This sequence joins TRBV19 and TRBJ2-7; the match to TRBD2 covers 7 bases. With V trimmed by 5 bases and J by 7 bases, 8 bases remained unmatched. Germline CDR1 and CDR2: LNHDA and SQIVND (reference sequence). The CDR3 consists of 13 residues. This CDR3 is CASSQLAAGEQYF. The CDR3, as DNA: TGTGCCAGTAGTCAGCTAGCAGCGGGGGAGCAGTACTTC.

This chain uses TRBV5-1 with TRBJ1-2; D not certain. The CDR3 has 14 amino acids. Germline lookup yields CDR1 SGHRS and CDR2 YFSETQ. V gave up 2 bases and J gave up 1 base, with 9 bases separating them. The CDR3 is CASSFIPDNYGYTF. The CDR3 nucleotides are TGCGCCAGCAGCTTTATACCCGATAACTATGGCTACACCTTC.

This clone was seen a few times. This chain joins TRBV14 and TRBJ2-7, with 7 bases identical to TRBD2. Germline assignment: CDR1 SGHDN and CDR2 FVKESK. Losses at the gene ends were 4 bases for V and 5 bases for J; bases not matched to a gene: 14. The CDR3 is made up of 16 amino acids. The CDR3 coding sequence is TGTGCCAGCAGCCCGTATAGCGGGCGCAGGTTGGACGAGCAGTACTTC. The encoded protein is CASSPYSGRRLDEQYF.

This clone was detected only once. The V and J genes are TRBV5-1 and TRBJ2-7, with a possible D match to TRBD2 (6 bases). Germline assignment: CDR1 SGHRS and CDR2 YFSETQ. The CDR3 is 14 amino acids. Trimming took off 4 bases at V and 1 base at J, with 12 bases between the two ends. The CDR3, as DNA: TGCGCCAGCAGCCCCGGGAGCAGGTCCTACGAGCAGTACTTC. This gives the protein CASSPGSRSYEQYF.

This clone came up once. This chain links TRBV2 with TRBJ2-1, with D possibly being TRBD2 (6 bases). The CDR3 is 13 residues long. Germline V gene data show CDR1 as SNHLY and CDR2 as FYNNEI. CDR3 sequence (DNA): TGTGCACAAACGGAGGGTGATGGGGGTGAGCAGTTCTTC. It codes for CAQTEGDGGEQFF. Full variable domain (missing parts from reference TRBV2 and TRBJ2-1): EPEVTQTPSHQVTQMGQEVILRCVPISNHLYFYWYRQILGQKVEFLVSFYNNEISEKSEIFDDQFSVERPDGSNFTLKIRSTKLEDSAMYFCAQTEGDGGEQFFGPGTRLTVL.

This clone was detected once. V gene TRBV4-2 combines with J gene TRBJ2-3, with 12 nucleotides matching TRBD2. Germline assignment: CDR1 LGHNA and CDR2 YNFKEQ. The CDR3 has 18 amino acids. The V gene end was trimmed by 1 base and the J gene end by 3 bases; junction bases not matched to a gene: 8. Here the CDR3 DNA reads TGTGCCAGCAGCCAAGCCTCTAGCGGGGGGGTCGTGACAGATACGCAGTATTTT. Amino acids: CASSQASSGGVVTDTQYF.

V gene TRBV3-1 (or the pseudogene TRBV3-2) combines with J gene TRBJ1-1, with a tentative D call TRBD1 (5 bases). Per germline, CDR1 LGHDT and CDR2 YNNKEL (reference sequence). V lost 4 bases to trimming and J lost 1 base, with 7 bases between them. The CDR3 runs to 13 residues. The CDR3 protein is CASSLGQNTEAFF. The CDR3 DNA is TGTGCCAGCAGCCTAGGACAGAACACTGAAGCTTTCTTT.

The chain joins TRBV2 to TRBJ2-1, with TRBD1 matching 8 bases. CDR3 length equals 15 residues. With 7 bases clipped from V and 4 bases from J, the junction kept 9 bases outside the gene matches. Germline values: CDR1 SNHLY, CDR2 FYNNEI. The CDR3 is CASNSQGAPYNEQFF. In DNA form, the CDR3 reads TGTGCCAGCAACTCCCAGGGGGCCCCTTACAATGAGCAGTTCTTC.

CDR3 region: CAWQGQVAYEQYF. CDR3 in DNA: TGTGCCTGGCAAGGGCAGGTAGCCTACGAGCAGTACTTC. The chain joins TRBV30 to TRBJ2-7; D remains ambiguous. Germline V gene lookup returns CDR1 GTSNPN and CDR2 SVGIG (reference sequence). The CDR3 covers 13 residues. The V and J ends lost 5 bases and 2 bases respectively, with 13 bases between them.

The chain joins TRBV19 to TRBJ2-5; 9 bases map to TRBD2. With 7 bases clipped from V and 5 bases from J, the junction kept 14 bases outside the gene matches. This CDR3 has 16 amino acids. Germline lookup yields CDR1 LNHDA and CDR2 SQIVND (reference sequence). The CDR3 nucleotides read TGTGCCAGTAAAGGGTTAGCGGGAGCGAGGAGGGAGACCCAGTACTTC. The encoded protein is CASKGLAGARRETQYF.

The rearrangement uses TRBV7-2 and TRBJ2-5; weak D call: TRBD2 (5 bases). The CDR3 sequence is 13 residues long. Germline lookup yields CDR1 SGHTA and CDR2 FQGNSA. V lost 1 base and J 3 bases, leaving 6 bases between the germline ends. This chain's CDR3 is CASSLVREETQYF. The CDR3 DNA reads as TGTGCCAGCAGCTTAGTGAGGGAAGAGACCCAGTACTTC.

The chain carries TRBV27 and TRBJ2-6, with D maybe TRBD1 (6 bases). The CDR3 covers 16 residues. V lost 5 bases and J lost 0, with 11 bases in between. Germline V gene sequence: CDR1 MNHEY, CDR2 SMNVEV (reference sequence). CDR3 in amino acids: CASSRKQGSGANVLTF. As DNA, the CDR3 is TGTGCCAGCAGTAGAAAACAGGGCTCTGGGGCCAACGTCCTGACTTTC.